The present T cell receptor beta chain was sequenced within a study of cytomegalovirus exposure and HLA in healthy donors. Study-wide results and caveats: Usually a TCR sequence was rare, but some public TCRs were found in many donors.

About this clone: Its specificity is unknown.

The ends were cut back, 4 bases at V and 12 bases at J, with 14 bases in the middle. Germline CDR1 and CDR2: SGHRS and YFSETQ. The CDR3 covers 12 residues. The PCR ran on 60 Vbeta and 13 Jbeta primers. Assay: immunoSEQ multiplex PCR; the TCRdb copy retains only in-frame clones and omits some. The sample carries fewer than 100,000 clones, about three quarters recorded once. Although they were nominally healthy when sampled, donors likely had unrecorded immune exposures. The chain is built from TRBV5-1 and TRBJ2-1, with a possible D match to TRBD1 (6 bases). The source is a man aged 55 to 70 in good health and CMV-seropositive. Sequencing used PBMCs. The CDR3 DNA sequence: TGCGCCAGCAGCCAAGGACAGAACTGGCAGTTCTTC. It translates to CASSQGQNWQFF.